This T cell receptor beta chain was retrieved from a study of T cell changes during pregnancy in multiple sclerosis. This clone was observed once. This CDR3 is 16 amino acids long. V lost 4 bases, J lost 0 bases, and 5 bases stayed unmatched. Germline CDR1 reads SNHLY; CDR2 reads FYNNEI. Produced via immunoSEQ multiplex PCR; TCRdb's table is partial and in-frame only. The repertoire holds 60,000 or so clones, with 90% as singletons. The clonotype was recovered from a female donor in good health, enrolled as a control in a pregnancy study. The specimen comprised peripheral blood, sampled in the second trimester of pregnancy. This chain joins TRBV2 and TRBJ2-2; 7 positions match TRBD2. The CDR3 spells CASSVRGVTNTGELFF. Written as DNA, the CDR3 is TGTGCCAGCAGTGTTCGGGGGGTTACGAACACCGGGGAGCTGTTTTTT.